This T cell receptor beta chain was identified in a study of blood T cell repertoires in COVID-19. Across the study: Samples representing acute and convalescent COVID-19 were sourced from the United States, Italy and Spain. PBMCs, B-cell-depleted T cells, or T cells provided the cDNA or gDNA that made up the material.

Those enrolled in Seattle joined during active infection and were followed longitudinally afterward. Assay: immunoSEQ multiplex PCR; the TCRdb copy retains only in-frame clones and omits some. Seen here are over 450,000 clones, around 90% observed once, and the top ten hold roughly 8%. CDR3 length: 13 residues. The germline V and J ends were trimmed by 7 bases and 1 base, with 8 bases remaining between them. CDR1 and CDR2 from the germline V gene are KGHSH and LQKENI. The source of this sequence is a woman in her 50s with COVID-19, enrolled during active disease. The chain carries TRBV18 and TRBJ2-1; D remains unclear. The sample consisted of peripheral blood. The CDR3 nucleotides are TGTGCCAGCTTAGGAGCTTCCTACAATGAGCAGTTCTTC. The encoded protein is CASLGASYNEQFF.